This section outlines one T cell receptor (beta chain) sequence together with its context. Its specificity is unknown. This specimen comes from a study of shared clonotypes between healthy human individuals. About the research overall: The plates for each donor numbered three CD4 naive, three CD4 memory, two CD8 naive and one CD8 memory. Whole-study results and caveats: In four donors, around 4.5% of naive CD4 clonotypes appeared in common. Estimated clonotype richness was generally higher in naive than memory subsets.

Germline CDR1 LNHDA, CDR2 SQIVND (reference sequence). V lost 4 bases to trimming and J lost 5 bases; unmatched junction nucleotides: 6. CDR3 length: 15 amino acids. Using about 0.2 ug DNA, around 30,000 T cell genomes, the sorted-subset replicate PCRs were run. Produced via immunoSEQ multiplex PCR; TCRdb's table is partial and in-frame only. The data show 2,100,000 or so clones, under 97% seen once. This TCR derives from a man younger than 30 in good health. This chain links TRBV19 with TRBJ2-1; 9 bases align to TRBD2. The sample consisted of naive CD4+ T cells sorted from blood. Subset meaning: CD45RA+ positively selected. CDR3 sequence reads: CASSTILAGNNEQFF. In nucleotides, the CDR3 is TGTGCCAGTAGTACCATACTAGCGGGTAACAATGAGCAGTTCTTC.